Below, one T cell receptor (beta chain) is given with its context. MiXCR, run by TCRdb on the RT-PCR reads, gives a single entry per CDR3 protein. The sample lists approximately 720,000 distinct CDR3 sequences, 14% occurring once. The clonotype comes from a female donor in good health, serving as a healthy control. Source material: memory CD4+ T cells from blood.

CDR3 region: CAWSSETQYF. CDR3 DNA: TGTGCCTGGAGTTCTGAGACCCAGTACTTC. The chain couples TRBV30 to TRBJ2-5; D not resolved. There are 10 residues in the CDR3. Trimming left V 2 bases short and J 5 bases short, with 3 bases between. Germline-derived CDR1 and CDR2 are GTSNPN and SVGIG (reference sequence).